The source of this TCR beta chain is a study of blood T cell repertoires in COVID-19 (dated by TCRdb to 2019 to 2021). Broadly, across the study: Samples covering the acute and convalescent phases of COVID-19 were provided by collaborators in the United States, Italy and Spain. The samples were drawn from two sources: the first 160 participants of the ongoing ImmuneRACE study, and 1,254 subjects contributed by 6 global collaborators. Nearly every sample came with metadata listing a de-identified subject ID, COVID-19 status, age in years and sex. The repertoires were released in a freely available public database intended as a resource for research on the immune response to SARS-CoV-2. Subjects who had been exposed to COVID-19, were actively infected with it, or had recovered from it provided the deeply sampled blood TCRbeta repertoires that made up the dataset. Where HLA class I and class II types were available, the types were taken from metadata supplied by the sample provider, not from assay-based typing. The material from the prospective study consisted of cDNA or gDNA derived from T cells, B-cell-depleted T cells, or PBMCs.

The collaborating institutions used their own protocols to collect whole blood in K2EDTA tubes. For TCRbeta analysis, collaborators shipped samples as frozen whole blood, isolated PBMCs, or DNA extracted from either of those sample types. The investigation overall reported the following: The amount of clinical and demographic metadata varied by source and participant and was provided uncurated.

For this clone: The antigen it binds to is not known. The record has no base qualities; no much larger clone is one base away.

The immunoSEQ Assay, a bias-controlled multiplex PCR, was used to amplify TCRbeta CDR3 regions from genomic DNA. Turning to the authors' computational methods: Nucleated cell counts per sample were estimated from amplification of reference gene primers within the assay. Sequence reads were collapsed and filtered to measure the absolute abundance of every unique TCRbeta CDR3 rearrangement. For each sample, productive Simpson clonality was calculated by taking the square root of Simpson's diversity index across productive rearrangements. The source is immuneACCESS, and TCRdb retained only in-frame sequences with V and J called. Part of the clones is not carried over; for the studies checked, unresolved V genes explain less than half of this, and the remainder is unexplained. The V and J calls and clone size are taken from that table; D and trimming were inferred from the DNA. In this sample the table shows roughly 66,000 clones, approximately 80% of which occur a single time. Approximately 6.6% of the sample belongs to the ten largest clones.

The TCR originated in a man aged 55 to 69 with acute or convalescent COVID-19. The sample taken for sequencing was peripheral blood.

The CDR3 reads as follows: CASSLAGTGPHYGYTF. The base sequence is TGTGCCAGCAGCTTAGCGGGGACAGGGCCTCACTATGGCTACACCTTC. The rearrangement joined TRBV7-9 to TRBJ1-2; TRBD1 agrees with 9 junctional bases. The CDR3 runs 16 residues from the cysteine to the phenylalanine. CDR3 DNA is the only sequence kept; it has 48 bases, read in frame from the first base. Looking up the germline V gene (reference sequence) yields CDR1 SEHNR and CDR2 FQNEAQ. Here V drops 0 bases and J drops 3 bases, and the junction holds 5 bases not matched to any gene. With the portions outside the CDR3 filled from the reference TRBV7-9 and TRBJ1-2 genes, the complete variable region becomes DTGVSQNPRHKITKRGQNVTFRCDPISEHNRLYWYRQTLGQGPEFLTYFQNEAQLEKSRLLSDRFSAERPKGSFSTLEIQRTEQGDSAMYLCASSLAGTGPHYGYTFGSGTRLTVV.